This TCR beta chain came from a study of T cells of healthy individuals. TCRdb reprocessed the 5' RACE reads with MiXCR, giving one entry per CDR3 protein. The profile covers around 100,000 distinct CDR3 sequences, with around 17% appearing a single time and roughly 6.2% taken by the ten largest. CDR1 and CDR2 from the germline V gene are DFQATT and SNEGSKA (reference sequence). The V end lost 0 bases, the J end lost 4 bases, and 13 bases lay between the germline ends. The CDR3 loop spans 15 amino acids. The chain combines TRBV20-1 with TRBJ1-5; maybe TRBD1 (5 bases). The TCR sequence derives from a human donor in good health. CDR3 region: CSARESGGWNQPQHF. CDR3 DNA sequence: TGCAGTGCTAGAGAATCCGGGGGGTGGAATCAGCCCCAGCATTTT.